This T cell receptor beta chain was profiled in a study of T-cell reconstitution after alpha-beta-depleted transplantation in children. This clonotype was counted ten times or more. The CDR3 length is 13 residues. Germline CDR1 is KGHDR and CDR2 is SFDVKD. Between the trimmed V and J ends, which lost 6 bases and 10 bases, there was a span of 15 bases. As it was prepared, the TCRbeta library received unique molecular identifiers. TCRdb reprocessed the PCR reads with MiXCR, giving one entry per CDR3 protein. The sample has 170,000 or so distinct CDR3 sequences, approximately 6.6% seen once; the top ten hold about 2.9%.

Specimen: PBMCs from the stem cell graft donor, collected from the stem cell graft. The receptor's source is a human donor who donated a stem cell graft to a child with Wiskott-Aldrich syndrome. The J gene is TRBJ1-5, the V gene TRBV24-1; a weak D match, TRBD1 (6 bases). The CDR3 sequence: CATSSGTLIPQHF. DNA of the CDR3: TGTGCCACCAGTTCCGGGACACTGATCCCCCAGCATTTT.